The TCR beta chain under discussion was sequenced for a study of tumor-infiltrating lymphocytes in localized non-small cell lung cancer. Assay used: immunoSEQ multiplex PCR; TCRdb lists only in-frame clones, some missing. Of about 7,000 clones in the sample, 74% were seen once. CDR1 is GTSNPN, CDR2 SVGIG, per germline (reference sequence). This CDR3 contains 13 residues. V dropped 2 bases and J dropped 12 bases, with 20 bases sitting between them. Findings of the study overall: TCRbeta sequencing showed higher T cell infiltration in tumors than uninvolved lung. Technical variation could not be separated from intratumor heterogeneity here. Available tissue quantity limited TCR sequencing to a patient subset.

For this clone: The antigen remains unidentified.

The TCR comes from a human donor with non-small cell lung cancer. The sequencing input was uninvolved lung tissue not adjacent to the tumor. The chain recombines TRBV30 with TRBJ2-7; maybe TRBD1 (7 bases). This CDR3 reads CAWSSSGPGGRYF. The CDR3 coding sequence is TGTGCCTGGAGTTCCAGTGGTCCAGGGGGGCGGTACTTC.